This T cell receptor (beta chain) was captured in a study of T cells in Graves' hyperthyroidism and ophthalmopathy. Comment on this clonotype: Its antigen is currently unknown.

Points from the study as a whole: Most clonotypes that expanded in the thyroid above 0.001 also showed up in blood. The model predicted ophthalmopathy a median approximately seven months before onset.

Uncontrolled infection, other autoimmune disease, pregnancy or lactation led to exclusion. Thyroid ultrasound, orbital computed tomography, clinical symptoms, and serum thyroxine and TRAb underpinned diagnoses. RNA transcripts provided the source from which TCR beta CDR3 regions were amplified. HTBI primers drove first-round RT-PCR of the TCR CDR3. TCRdb re-called the multiplex PCR reads through MiXCR, storing one row per CDR3 protein. The data hold about 500,000 distinct CDR3 sequences, with around 43% observed a single time. V was trimmed by 2 bases and J by 2 bases, leaving 18 bases between them. CDR1 and CDR2 (germline): SGHRS, YFSETQ. The CDR3 has 17 amino acids.

The sequence was obtained from an adult woman with Graves' disease, either hyperthyroidism or ophthalmopathy (not recorded which). The gene calls are TRBV5-1 and TRBJ2-3; D possibly corresponds to TRBD1 (6 bases). Sequencing was performed on peripheral blood or thyroid tissue (not recorded which). CDR3 DNA: TGCGCCAGCAGCTTCGACAGCACCGGGGACACCACAGATACGCAGTATTTT. It codes for CASSFDSTGDTTDTQYF. The full variable domain, rest sourced from reference TRBV5-1 and TRBJ2-3, is KAGVTQTPRYLIKTRGQQVTLSCSPISGHRSVSWYQQTPGQGLQFLFEYFSETQRNKGNFPGRFSGRQFSNSRSEMNVSTLELGDSALYLCASSFDSTGDTTDTQYFGPGTRLTVL.